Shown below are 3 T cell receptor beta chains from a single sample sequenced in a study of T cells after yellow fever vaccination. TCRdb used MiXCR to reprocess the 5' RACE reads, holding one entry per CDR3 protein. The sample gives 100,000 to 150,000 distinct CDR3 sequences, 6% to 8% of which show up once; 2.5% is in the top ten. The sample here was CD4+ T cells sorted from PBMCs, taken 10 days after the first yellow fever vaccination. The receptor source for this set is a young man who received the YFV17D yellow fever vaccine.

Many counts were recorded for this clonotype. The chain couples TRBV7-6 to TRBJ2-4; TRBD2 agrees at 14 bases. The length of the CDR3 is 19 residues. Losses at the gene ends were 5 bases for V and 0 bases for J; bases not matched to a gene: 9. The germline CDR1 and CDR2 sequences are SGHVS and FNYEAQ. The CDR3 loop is CASSPGLAGGLLAKNIQYF. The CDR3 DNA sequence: TGTGCCAGCAGCCCTGGACTAGCGGGGGGTCTTCTAGCCAAAAACATTCAGTACTTC.

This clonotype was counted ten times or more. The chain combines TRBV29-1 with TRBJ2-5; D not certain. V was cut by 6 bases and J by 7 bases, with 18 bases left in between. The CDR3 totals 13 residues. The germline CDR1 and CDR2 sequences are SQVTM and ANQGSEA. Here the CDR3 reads CSVGPGQWGTQYF. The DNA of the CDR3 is TGCAGCGTAGGTCCAGGCCAATGGGGGACCCAGTACTTC.

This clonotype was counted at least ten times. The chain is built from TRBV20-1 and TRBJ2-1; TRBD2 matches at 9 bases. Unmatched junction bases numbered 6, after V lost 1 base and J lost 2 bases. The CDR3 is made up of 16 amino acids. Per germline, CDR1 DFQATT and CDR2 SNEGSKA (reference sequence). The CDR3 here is CSARGSSGETYNEQFF. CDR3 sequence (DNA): TGCAGTGCTAGAGGTTCTAGCGGGGAGACCTACAATGAGCAGTTCTTC.